A single sample is the source of the 26 T cell receptor beta chains below, sequenced in a study of post-analysis software for immune sequencing data. General observations from the study: In patients, TRBV5-6, TRBV5-1 and TRBV20-1 belonged to four or five TRBV segments found more frequently than in controls.

Unique molecular identifiers had been added to the TCR beta cDNA libraries. MiXCR, applied by TCRdb to the PCR reads, yields one record per CDR3 protein. The repertoire holds about 180,000 distinct CDR3 sequences, around 30% seen once, with about 1.6% in the top ten. The antigens of these receptors remain unknown. The sample was blood. The source of these receptors is a girl aged 10-17 years with multiple sclerosis.

The chain links TRBV5-6 to TRBJ2-4; no firm D call. The DNA end lines up better with TRBJ2-5; the J call may be wrong. CDR3 length equals 13 residues. Per germline, CDR1 SGHDT and CDR2 YYEEEE. Here the CDR3 reads CASSHRDQETQYF. CDR3 in DNA: TGTGCCAGCAGTCACCGGGACCAAGAGACCCAGTACTTC.

This clonotype was seen at least ten times. V gene TRBV2 combines with J gene TRBJ1-4, with no clear D. V lost 8 bases and J lost 8, with 6 bases in between. Germline V CDR1 and CDR2: SNHLY, FYNNEI. The CDR3 totals 10 residues. The DNA of the CDR3 is TGTGCCAGCGGAGGGGAAAAACTGTTTTTT. It specifies CASGGEKLFF.

The chain uses TRBV11-2 and TRBJ2-5; the D gene is possibly TRBD1 (6 bases). TRBJ2-7 explains the end of the DNA better; the J call may be wrong. The CDR3 length is 15 residues. Germline V gene sequence: CDR1 SGHAT, CDR2 FQNNGV. The CDR3 DNA is TGTGCCAGCAGCCAGGGGCTTAGCGAAACCTACGAGCAGTACTTC. Its translation is CASSQGLSETYEQYF.

With regard to this clonotype: It may be a read error: a sequence one base away is much more abundant. This rearrangement joins TRBV15 to TRBJ2-1; D not certain. In germline, CDR1 is LNHNV, CDR2 YYDKDF (reference sequence). The CDR3 runs 15 residues. The CDR3 DNA reads as TGTGCCACCAGCAGAGATCGTTTCTCCTACAATGGGCAGTTCTTC. Its protein is CATSRDRFSYNGQFF.

This clonotype was counted ten times or more. Just one base apart from a much larger clone, this may be a read error. This chain joins TRBV29-1 and TRBJ2-5; D possibly corresponds to TRBD1 (6 bases). V shed 6 bases and J shed 7 bases, with 18 bases lying between them. The CDR3 extends over 13 amino acids. Germline lookup yields CDR1 SQVTM and CDR2 ANQGSEA. The CDR3 region is CSVGVGGEGTQYF. Written as DNA, the CDR3 is TGCAGCGTGGGGGTAGGGGGAGAGGGGACCCAGTACTTC.

This clonotype has ten or more counts. The chain joins TRBV28 to TRBJ2-5, with no clear D. CDR3 length equals 16 residues. With 6 bases removed from V and 10 bases from J, the gap between germline ends came to 27 bases. Germline V gene sequence: CDR1 MDHEN, CDR2 SYDVKM. This CDR3 reads CASSRNPTPFWIVQYF. The CDR3 DNA is TGTGCCAGCAGCCGAAATCCGACCCCCTTTTGGATCGTCCAGTACTTC.

This clonotype was counted between two and nine times. The chain recombines TRBV10-3 with TRBJ1-4; 7 bases fit TRBD1. Germline values: CDR1 ENHRY, CDR2 SYGVKD. Trimming cost V 4 bases and J 5 bases; bases outside gene matches: 7. The CDR3 sequence is 15 residues long. Here the CDR3 reads CAISVGDRENEKLFF. The CDR3 nucleotides are TGTGCCATCAGTGTAGGGGACAGAGAGAATGAAAAACTGTTTTTT.

This clonotype was seen many times. This chain links TRBV5-1 with TRBJ2-1; tentatively, D is TRBD1 (5 bases). Deletions cut 0 bases from V and 0 bases from J, with 10 bases between. This CDR3 comprises 16 residues. The germline CDR1 and CDR2 sequences are SGHRS and YFSETQ. This CDR3 reads CASSLVPGPSYNEQFF. The CDR3 bases are TGCGCCAGCAGCTTGGTTCCAGGGCCCTCCTACAATGAGCAGTTCTTC.

This clonotype occurred a few times. This chain links TRBV20-1 with TRBJ2-5; TRBD1 matches 7 bases. The J call is uncertain, as TRBJ2-7 better fits the DNA end. Germline CDR1 is DFQATT and CDR2 is SNEGSKA (reference sequence). This CDR3 spans 17 amino acids. CDR3 DNA sequence: TGCAGTGCTAGAGTCAACTATACCAAGGGGGCTGGCCACGAGCAGTACTTC. This codes for CSARVNYTKGAGHEQYF.

This clonotype was seen ten or more times. The chain carries TRBV5-4 and TRBJ1-2; TRBD1 aligns across 9 bases. Germline V gene lookup returns CDR1 SGHNT and CDR2 YYREEE (reference sequence). This CDR3 is 15 amino acids long. With V trimmed by 2 bases and J by 6 bases, 8 bases remained unmatched. CDR3 residues: CASSLDPGQGHGYTF. CDR3 in DNA: TGTGCCAGCAGCTTAGATCCGGGACAGGGTCATGGCTACACCTTC.

V is TRBV6-5 and J is TRBJ2-7; D may be TRBD2 (6 bases). V lost 6 bases, J lost 4 bases, and 16 bases lay in between. Germline lookup yields CDR1 MNHEY and CDR2 SVGAGI. CDR3 size: 14 residues. CDR3 sequence: CASSHTGVWYEQYF. DNA for the CDR3: TGTGCCAGCAGCCACACGGGGGTGTGGTACGAGCAGTACTTC.

As regards this clonotype: A much larger clone differs from this one at a single base, so this may be a read error. The chain recombines TRBV20-1 with TRBJ2-1; 9 nucleotides match TRBD1. The CDR3 totals 17 residues. Germline CDR1 and CDR2: DFQATT and SNEGSKA (reference sequence). CDR3 in amino acids: CSTRDPGTGIEGNEQFF. The DNA of the CDR3 is TGCAGTACTAGAGACCCCGGGACAGGGATAGAGGGGAATGAGCAGTTCTTC.

This clonotype has ten or more counts. The rearrangement joins TRBV6-5 to TRBJ2-7; no firm D call. Germline V CDR1 and CDR2: MNHEY, SVGAGI. The CDR3 extends over 15 amino acids. Between the trimmed V and J ends, which lost 4 bases and 0 bases, there was a span of 13 bases. The CDR3 is CASSSTTQRSYEQYF. The CDR3 DNA sequence: TGTGCCAGCAGTTCGACAACCCAACGCTCCTACGAGCAGTACTTC.

On this clonotype itself: This clone may be a read error of a much larger clone one base away. The J gene is TRBJ2-4, the V gene TRBV4-1; D is undetermined. The V end lost 0 bases, the J end lost 15 bases, and 15 bases lay between the germline ends. The germline gives CDR1 MGHRA, CDR2 YSYEKL. The CDR3 has 13 amino acids. CDR3 DNA: TGCGCCAGCAGCCAAGATTGGGTCCTGCAGCGGTACTTC. Translating gives CASSQDWVLQRYF.

This clonotype appeared many times. This chain uses TRBV27 with TRBJ2-7, with TRBD2 identical over 8 bases. The ends lost 0 bases at V and 3 bases at J; junction bases unmatched: 10. Germline loops: CDR1 MNHEY, CDR2 SMNVEV (reference sequence). The CDR3 is 17 residues long. This CDR3 is CASSLSPLAGWNYEQYF. As DNA, the CDR3 is TGTGCCAGCAGTTTATCACCCCTAGCGGGTTGGAACTACGAGCAGTACTTC.

This chain links TRBV29-1 with TRBJ1-1; no clear D gene. The CDR3 loop spans 13 amino acids. Germline loops: CDR1 SQVTM, CDR2 ANQGSEA. Between the trimmed V and J ends, which lost 4 bases and 1 base, there was a span of 10 bases. The CDR3 DNA sequence: TGCAGCGTTGTCTTCAAACCGAACACTGAAGCTTTCTTT. This gives the protein CSVVFKPNTEAFF. The variable domain in full, with the rest retrieved from reference TRBV29-1 and TRBJ1-1, is SAVISQKPSRDICQRGTSLTIQCQVDSQVTMMFWYRQQPGQSLTLIATANQGSEATYESGFVIDKFPISRPNLTFSTLTVSNMSPEDSSIYLCSVVFKPNTEAFFGQGTRLTVV.

This clonotype has a handful of counts. A read error is possible here, since a much larger clone lies one base away. This chain connects TRBV3-1 to TRBJ2-6; 9 bases agree with TRBD1. The CDR3 runs to 17 residues. Germline V gene data show CDR1 as LGHDT and CDR2 as YNNKEL (reference sequence). Trimming cost V 0 bases and J 4 bases; bases outside gene matches: 4. DNA of the CDR3: TGTGCCAGCAGCCAAGAACAGGGGGCTAGGGGGGCCAACGTCCTGACTTTC. Its protein product is CASSQEQGARGANVLTF.

As concerns this clonotype: A read error is possible here, since a much larger clone lies one base away. This chain uses TRBV5-1 with TRBJ2-1; 13 bases fit TRBD2. J gave up 0 bases and V 4 bases, and 16 bases lay outside the gene matches. Germline CDR1 is SGHRS and CDR2 is YFSETQ. The CDR3 extends over 21 amino acids. CDR3 DNA: TGCGCCAGCAGCCGTGACTTGACTAGCGGGAGGAGGGGATACTCCTACAATGAGCAGTTCTTC. Translating it yields CASSRDLTSGRRGYSYNEQFF.

With regard to this clonotype: A much more abundant neighbour one base away suggests this may be a read error. The chain combines TRBV12-3 or TRBV12-4 with TRBJ1-2; D unresolved. The CDR3 runs to 14 residues. V lost 6 bases and J lost 3, with 14 bases in between. CDR3 nucleotides: TGTGCCAGCAGAAGCCTCGACTTAGACTATGGCTACACCTTC. Amino acid sequence: CASRSLDLDYGYTF.

The CDR3 loop reads CASEEGDTQYF. The CDR3 nucleotides are TGCGCCAGCGAAGAGGGGGATACGCAGTATTTT. The V call is TRBV5-1, the J call TRBJ2-3; tentatively, D is TRBD1 or TRBD2 (5 bases each). The germline gives CDR1 SGHRS, CDR2 YFSETQ. CDR3 length equals 11 residues. V lost 7 bases to trimming and J lost 6 bases, with 9 bases between them.

In this sample, this clonotype turned up a few times. The CDR3 loop reads CASSPYAGADTEAFF. The CDR3 coding sequence is TGTGCCAGCTCACCGTATGCAGGGGCGGACACTGAAGCTTTCTTT. This rearrangement joins TRBV18 to TRBJ1-1, with D perhaps TRBD1 (6 bases). This CDR3 spans 15 amino acids. V was trimmed by 3 bases and J by 3 bases, leaving 14 bases between them. Germline lookup yields CDR1 KGHSH and CDR2 LQKENI. The full variable domain, completed using reference TRBV18 and TRBJ1-1, is NAGVMQNPRHLVRRRGQEARLRCSPMKGHSHVYWYRQLPEEGLKFMVYLQKENIIDESGMPKERFSAEFPKEGPSILRIQQVVRGDSAAYFCASSPYAGADTEAFFGQGTRLTVV.

The chain employs TRBV24-1 and TRBJ2-2, with 7 bases lining up with TRBD1. This CDR3 has 15 amino acids. V trimming: 3 bases; J trimming: 5 bases; junction bases outside the gene matches: 5. CDR1 and CDR2 from the germline V gene are KGHDR and SFDVKD. The CDR3 reads CATSDLTGVTGELFF. DNA for the CDR3: TGTGCCACCAGTGATCTTACAGGGGTAACCGGGGAGCTGTTTTTT.

With regard to this clonotype: A much larger clone lies one base from this, so it may be a read error. The rearrangement links TRBV15 to TRBJ2-7, with D hard to call. This CDR3 is built from 13 residues. Germline V gives CDR1 LNHNV, CDR2 YYDKDF (reference sequence). The CDR3 DNA reads as TGTGCCGCCAGCAGAGATCCTCAATACGAGCAGTACTTC. Its translation: CAASRDPQYEQYF.

This clonotype has a count of ten or more. The V and J genes are TRBV10-3 and TRBJ2-7; no reliable D call. Between the trimmed V and J ends, which lost 8 bases and 3 bases, there was a span of 17 bases. Germline CDR1 reads ENHRY; CDR2 reads SYGVKD. The length of the CDR3 is 14 residues. The CDR3 nucleotides read TGTGCCATCGCTGGATGGGCAAAGGGCTACGAGCAGTACTTC. This translates into CAIAGWAKGYEQYF.

CDR3 nucleotides: TGCGCCAGCAGCTTGTCAGGGGGCAGGAACACTGAAGCTTTCTTT. Amino acid sequence: CASSLSGGRNTEAFF. V and J are TRBV5-1 and TRBJ1-1; 8 bases map to TRBD1. The CDR3 loop spans 15 amino acids. CDR1 is SGHRS, CDR2 YFSETQ, per germline. Trimming removed 1 base from V and 1 base from J; junction bases left unmatched: 3.

This chain joins TRBV20-1 and TRBJ2-2, with D perhaps TRBD2 (5 bases). The CDR3 consists of 14 residues. V lost 4 bases to trimming and J lost 0 bases, with 9 bases between them. The germline CDR1 and CDR2 sequences are DFQATT and SNEGSKA (reference sequence). The CDR3 DNA sequence: TGCAGTGCTAATGAGGGAGCGAACACCGGGGAGCTGTTTTTT. Its translation: CSANEGANTGELFF.